Following are 5 T cell receptor beta chains from one sample sequenced in a study of cytomegalovirus exposure and HLA in healthy donors. Amplification used 60 Vbeta primers and 13 Jbeta primers. TCRdb's copy holds only in-frame clones and misses some; the assay was immunoSEQ multiplex PCR. The sample lists under 200,000 clones; approximately 77% were seen once. The sequenced material came from PBMCs. These receptor sequences come from a man aged 40-50 years in good health and CMV-seropositive.

The chain is built from TRBV5-1 and TRBJ2-6, with 8 positions matching TRBD1. The CDR3 has 17 residues. Germline V gives CDR1 SGHRS, CDR2 YFSETQ. V shed 0 bases and J 0 bases; nucleotides not matched to a gene: 2. The CDR3 region has the DNA TGCGCCAGCAGCTTGGAGACAGGGGCCTCTGGGGCCAACGTCCTGACTTTC. Its protein product is CASSLETGASGANVLTF.

This clone was counted between two and nine times. The J gene is TRBJ2-7, the V gene TRBV4-2; perhaps TRBD1 as D (5 bases). With 0 bases removed from V and 2 bases from J, the gap between germline ends came to 8 bases. Germline V lookup: CDR1 LGHNA, CDR2 YNFKEQ. This CDR3 region has 14 residues. CDR3 in amino acids: CASSQDPGTYEQYF. CDR3 sequence (DNA): TGTGCCAGCAGCCAAGACCCAGGGACCTACGAGCAGTACTTC.

The chain joins TRBV6-5 to TRBJ2-3; tentative D call: TRBD2 (7 bases). This CDR3 region has 16 residues. CDR1 is MNHEY, CDR2 SVGAGI, per germline. V dropped 0 bases and J dropped 9 bases, with 19 bases sitting between them. CDR3 amino acids: CASSYSSGGGPQTQYF. Written as DNA, the CDR3 is TGTGCCAGCAGTTACTCCTCTGGCGGGGGCCCCCAAACGCAGTATTTT.

The V gene is TRBV6-1, the J gene TRBJ1-1; 7 positions match TRBD1. Per germline, CDR1 MNHNS and CDR2 SASEGT. V was clipped by 10 bases and J by 1 base; unmatched bases: 9. CDR3 length equals 14 residues. The CDR3 spells CAIRRGTANTEAFF. CDR3 sequence (DNA): TGTGCCATCAGAAGGGGGACAGCGAACACTGAAGCTTTCTTT.

The chain employs TRBV2 and TRBJ2-3, with 7 positions matching TRBD2. Trimming removed 6 bases from V and 2 bases from J; junction bases left unmatched: 5. The CDR3 length is 14 residues. From germline, CDR1 is SNHLY and CDR2 FYNNEI. The CDR3 bases are TGTGCCAGCAGGGCCGGGACTAACACAGATACGCAGTATTTT. It yields the protein CASRAGTNTDTQYF.